This record looks at one TCR beta chain sequence and its context. Its antigen is unknown. The germline CDR1 and CDR2 sequences are MNHEY and SMNVEV (reference sequence). V shed 6 bases and J 6 bases; nucleotides not matched to a gene: 4. The CDR3 totals 13 residues. CD8 cells classed as naive were CD45RO-negative and positively selected for CCR7, excluding terminally differentiated effector memory CD45RA+ cells. The entry originates in a study of shared clonotypes between healthy human individuals. The method was immunoSEQ multiplex PCR; TCRdb's version includes in-frame clones alone and lacks a portion of them. There are more than 2 million clones in the sample; just under 95% occur only once, and roughly 1.1% lies in the top ten. Overall study findings and caveats: A small donor pool kept down the genetic and exposure-history diversity that was represented. The sampled material consisted only of blood, and tissue repertoires are likely to differ. Sorted-subset samples were not fully sequenced, rarefaction indicated.

Sequencing was done on a sample of naive CD8+ T cells sorted from blood. The J gene is TRBJ2-2, the V gene TRBV27, with TRBD1 matching 7 bases. This TCR was recovered from a man between 18 and 35 years old in good health. The CDR3 is CASRVTGSGELFF. The CDR3 DNA sequence: TGTGCCAGCAGGGTGACAGGGTCCGGGGAGCTGTTTTTT.